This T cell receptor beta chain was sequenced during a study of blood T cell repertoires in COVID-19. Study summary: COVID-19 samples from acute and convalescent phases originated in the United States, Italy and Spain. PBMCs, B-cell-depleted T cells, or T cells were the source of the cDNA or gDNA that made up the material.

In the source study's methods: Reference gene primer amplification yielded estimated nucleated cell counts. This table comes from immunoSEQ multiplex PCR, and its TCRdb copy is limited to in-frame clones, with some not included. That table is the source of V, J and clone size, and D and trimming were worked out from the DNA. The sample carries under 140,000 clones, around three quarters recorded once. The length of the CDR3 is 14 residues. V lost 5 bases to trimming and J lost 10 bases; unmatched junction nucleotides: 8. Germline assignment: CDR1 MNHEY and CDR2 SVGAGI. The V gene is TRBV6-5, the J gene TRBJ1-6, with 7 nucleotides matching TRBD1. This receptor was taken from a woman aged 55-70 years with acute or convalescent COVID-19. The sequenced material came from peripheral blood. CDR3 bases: TGTGCCAGCAGTCGCGACAGGGAAGCGTCACCCCTCCACTTT. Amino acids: CASSRDREASPLHF.